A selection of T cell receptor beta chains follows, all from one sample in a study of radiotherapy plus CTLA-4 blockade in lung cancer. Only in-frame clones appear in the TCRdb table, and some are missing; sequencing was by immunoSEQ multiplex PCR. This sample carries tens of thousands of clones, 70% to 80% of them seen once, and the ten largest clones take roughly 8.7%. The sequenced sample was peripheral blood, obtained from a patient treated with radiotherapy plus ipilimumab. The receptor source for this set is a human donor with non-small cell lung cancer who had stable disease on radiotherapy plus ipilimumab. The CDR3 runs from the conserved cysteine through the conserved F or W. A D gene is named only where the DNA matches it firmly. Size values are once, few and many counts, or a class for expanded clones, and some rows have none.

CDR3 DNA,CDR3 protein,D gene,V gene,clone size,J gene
TGTGCCAGCAGCGCAATGACTACTAGCAATCAGCCCCAGCATTTT,CASSAMTTSNQPQHF,-,TRBV6-5,once,TRBJ1-5
TGTGCCAGCAGCTTAGTCGGCCAAAATCTTCAAGAGACCCAGTACTTC,CASSLVGQNLQETQYF,-,TRBV7-9,-,TRBJ2-5
TGTGCCATCAGTGAAAACAACAATGAGCAGTTCTTC,CAISENNNEQFF,-,TRBV10-3,-,TRBJ2-1
TGCGCCAGCAGCTTTGGGCAGAACACTGAAGCTTTCTTT,CASSFGQNTEAFF,-,TRBV5-1,-,TRBJ1-1
TGCGCCAGCAGTGGCCTAGGACAGGGAGGCGAGACCCAGTACTTC,CASSGLGQGGETQYF,TRBD1,TRBV10-2,-,TRBJ2-5
TGTGCCAGCAGCCCTAGGGACAGCTACACTGAAGCTTTCTTT,CASSPRDSYTEAFF,TRBD1,TRBV7-2,-,TRBJ1-1
TGTGCCAGTAGTATCTCGGGACTCAGCTCCTACAATGAGCAGTTCTTC,CASSISGLSSYNEQFF,-,TRBV19,few,TRBJ2-1
TGTGCCAGCAGTTTCGGGGGGAATAATGAGCAGTTCTTC,CASSFGGNNEQFF,TRBD2,TRBV27,-,TRBJ2-1
TGTGCCAGCATCTCGACCGGCAGGATGCGATATGGCTACACCTTC,CASISTGRMRYGYTF,-,TRBV6-1,few,TRBJ1-2
TGTGCCAGCAGTCCCCAGGGAGACGGCCCCTACGAGCAGTACTTC,CASSPQGDGPYEQYF,-,TRBV4-1,few,TRBJ2-7
TGTGCCAGCAGCTTAGTAGCGGGGATGGCTAACTATGGCTACACCTTC,CASSLVAGMANYGYTF,-,TRBV7-2,few,TRBJ1-2
TGTGCCTGGAGTAAATCGCGACTAGCGGGGGGTTCCTACAATGAGCAGTTCTTC,CAWSKSRLAGGSYNEQFF,TRBD2,TRBV30,-,TRBJ2-1
TGTGCCATCAGTGAAAGGGATTCGGGTACCAAGCGAATTAGGGATGGCTACACCTTC,CAISERDSGTKRIRDGYTF,-,TRBV10-3,-,TRBJ1-2
TGTGCCAGCAGTTTAAATGCCGGGGTGGGGGACTATGGCTACACCTTC,CASSLNAGVGDYGYTF,-,TRBV28,-,TRBJ1-2
TGTGCCAGCAGCCTTTCGGGACAGGGGACTGGAAACACCATATATTTT,CASSLSGQGTGNTIYF,TRBD1,TRBV2,-,TRBJ1-3
TGCGCCAGCAGCCACCACGAGGGATACTATAATTCACCCCTCCACTTT,CASSHHEGYYNSPLHF,-,TRBV4-3,few,TRBJ1-6
TGTGCCACACGGACTAGCTCGAACACCGGGGAGCTGTTTTTT,CATRTSSNTGELFF,TRBD2,TRBV19,-,TRBJ2-2
TGCGCCAGCAGTGATTACGGGGTCGGCGTTAATGAGCAGTTCTTC,CASSDYGVGVNEQFF,-,TRBV10-1,-,TRBJ2-1
TGTGCCAGCAGCCAAGATCGGGCGGGCTATGGCTACACCTTC,CASSQDRAGYGYTF,-,TRBV14,-,TRBJ1-2
TGTGCCAGCAAGGAGACAGAAGAGACCCAGTACTTC,CASKETEETQYF,-,TRBV2,once,TRBJ2-5
TGTGCCAGCAGCTTTGGACAGGGGGTGACTTTCTTT,CASSFGQGVTFF,TRBD1,TRBV7-9,-,TRBJ1-1
TGTGCCAGCACCCCTGGGACGGGCCAAGAGACCCAGTACTTC,CASTPGTGQETQYF,-,TRBV2,-,TRBJ2-5
TGTGCCTGGAGTGTATCTGATCAGCCCCAGCATTTT,CAWSVSDQPQHF,-,TRBV30,-,TRBJ1-5
TGTGCCAGCAGCAGAGAGACCCCAGACTACTATGGCTACACCTTC,CASSRETPDYYGYTF,-,TRBV5-6,-,TRBJ1-2
TGTGCTTGGAGAGGACAGGATACTTCACCCCTCCACTTT,CAWRGQDTSPLHF,TRBD1,TRBV30,-,TRBJ1-6
TGTGCCAGCAGCCTGGACAGGGTGGATCAGCCCCAGCATTTT,CASSLDRVDQPQHF,TRBD1,TRBV5-6,-,TRBJ1-5
TGCGCCAGCAGTGAGTCTTTCAGCACAGATACGCAGTATTTT,CASSESFSTDTQYF,-,TRBV10-1,-,TRBJ2-3
TGTGCCAGCAGCCGCCTGCGGGGAGGTTCCTACAATGAGCAGTTCTTC,CASSRLRGGSYNEQFF,-,TRBV14,-,TRBJ2-1
TGTGCCAGCTCACGGGGGGAAGAGACTGAAGCTTTCTTT,CASSRGEETEAFF,-,TRBV18,few,TRBJ1-1
TGTGCCAGCAGCAAGAGAGGAAGACTTCGGGCGAGGGAAACTGAAGCTTTCTTT,CASSKRGRLRARETEAFF,-,TRBV21-1,-,TRBJ1-1
TGTGCCAGCAGACAAAGACAGGGTGCAAATCAGCCCCAGCATTTT,CASRQRQGANQPQHF,TRBD1,TRBV7-2,-,TRBJ1-5
TGTGCCAGCGGAGTTAGCGGGGGCAATCAGGAGACCCAGTACTTC,CASGVSGGNQETQYF,TRBD2,TRBV7-2,-,TRBJ2-5
TGTGCCAGTAGTATAGCGGGGGGGCCCAGCACCGGGGAGCTGTTTTTT,CASSIAGGPSTGELFF,TRBD2,TRBV19,-,TRBJ2-2
TGTGCCAGCAGTTCCCGACAGGGGGGACAGCCCCAGCATTTT,CASSSRQGGQPQHF,TRBD1,TRBV6-1,once,TRBJ1-5
TGTGCCAGCAGTTATGCCAGGAACACTGAAGCTTTCTTT,CASSYARNTEAFF,-,TRBV6-5,-,TRBJ1-1
TGTGCCAGCAGCCCCGGTATGGGGGGGGCCACTGAAGCTTTCTTT,CASSPGMGGATEAFF,-,TRBV7-3,-,TRBJ1-1
TGTGCCAGCAGTCCGGGACAGGGGGCGCCGGCCAATCAGCCCCAGCATTTT,CASSPGQGAPANQPQHF,TRBD1,TRBV27,-,TRBJ1-5
TGCGCCAGCAGGGGGGAGGGTAGCAATCAGCCCCAGCATTTT,CASRGEGSNQPQHF,-,TRBV10-2,few,TRBJ1-5
TGTGCCAGCAGCTTTAATACTGATTCACCCCTCCACTTT,CASSFNTDSPLHF,-,TRBV7-2,-,TRBJ1-6
TGTGCCAGCAGCCAGAGGTCCGCCAATCAGCCCCAGCATTTT,CASSQRSANQPQHF,-,TRBV4-2,-,TRBJ1-5
TGTGCCTCCTCGGACAGGAAAGCGTCTCTACAGAACAATGAGCAGTTCTTC,CASSDRKASLQNNEQFF,TRBD1,TRBV7-3,-,TRBJ2-1
TGTGCCATCAGGGAGTTCGTGGGGGACACTGAAGCTTTCTTT,CAIREFVGDTEAFF,-,TRBV10-3,-,TRBJ1-1
TGCGCCAGCGCCAACACGGGGCGGGCTGAAGCTTTCTTT,CASANTGRAEAFF,-,TRBV5-1,-,TRBJ1-1
TGTGCCACAGACCGGGACAGGGGGCGAGGAACTGAAGCTTTCTTT,CATDRDRGRGTEAFF,TRBD1,TRBV19,-,TRBJ1-1
TGCAGCCCAGGGACAGGGGGGATGAACACTGAAGCTTTCTTT,CSPGTGGMNTEAFF,TRBD1,TRBV29-1,-,TRBJ1-1
TGTGCCAGCAGCTGGGGACAGACCAACTATGGCTACACCTTC,CASSWGQTNYGYTF,TRBD1,TRBV5-5,-,TRBJ1-2
TGTGCCAGCTCACCGCGGACAGGGGGCGGCGACTATGGCTACACCTTC,CASSPRTGGGDYGYTF,TRBD1,TRBV18,-,TRBJ1-2
TGCGCCAAAGACCGCCTATCTGGAAACACCATATATTTT,CAKDRLSGNTIYF,-,TRBV5-1,-,TRBJ1-3
TGTGCCAGCAGTGAACAGGGGAACCTCGTTCAGCCCCAGCATTTT,CASSEQGNLVQPQHF,-,TRBV2,few,TRBJ1-5